This TCR beta chain was found in a study of cytomegalovirus exposure and HLA in healthy donors. A multiplex PCR was run with 60 Vbeta primers and 13 Jbeta primers. The assay was immunoSEQ multiplex PCR, and TCRdb's table has in-frame clones only and misses some. The table includes over 150,000 clones, over 75% detected once. With regard to this clone: The junction does not match germline at one end; this may be a read error.

The CDR3 consists of 15 residues. In germline, CDR1 is SGHTA, CDR2 FQGNSA. Sequencing was done on a sample of PBMCs. The TCR sequence derives from a man between 35 and 55 years old in good health and CMV-seronegative. This rearrangement joins TRBV7-2 to TRBJ2-7; 8 nucleotides line up with TRBD2. The CDR3 sequence: CASSLAAGGYYEQYF. The CDR3, as DNA: TGTGCCAGCAGTTTAGCGGCGGGGGGCTACTACGAGCAGTACTTC. Full variable domain (remainder filled in from reference TRBV7-2 and TRBJ2-7): GAGVSQSPSNKVTEKGKDVELRCDPISGHTALYWYRQSLGQGLEFLIYFQGNSAPDKSGLPSDRFSAERTGGSVSTLTIQRTQQEDSAVYLCASSLAAGGYYEQYFGPGTRLTVT.